The source of this T cell receptor beta chain is a study of blood T cell repertoires in COVID-19. At the level of the study: Sample material is recorded as cDNA or gDNA derived from T cells, B-cell-depleted T cells, or PBMCs.

The CDR3 loop spans 17 amino acids. Germline trimming cut 0 bases from V and 2 bases from J; bases unmatched to any gene: 8. Germline assignment: CDR1 SGHRS and CDR2 YFSETQ. The repertoire was sequenced with immunoSEQ multiplex PCR; TCRdb's copy has only in-frame clones and lacks some. The top ten clones hold 2% to 3% of a sample with about 68,000 clones, roughly nine tenths of them seen once. The sequenced sample was peripheral blood. The sequence derives from a man between 50 and 59 years old with COVID-19, enrolled during active disease. J is TRBJ2-3 and V is TRBV5-1; 8 bases align to TRBD2. The CDR3 sequence is CASSLAPLAGYTDTQYF. The CDR3 DNA reads as TGCGCCAGCAGCTTGGCCCCCCTAGCGGGCTACACAGATACGCAGTATTTT.